This T cell receptor (beta chain) was found in a study of blood T cells in healthy people across ages. Germline CDR1 reads SNHLY; CDR2 reads FYNNEI. Deletions cut 7 bases from V and 6 bases from J, with 16 bases between. The CDR3 runs to 14 residues. The authors drew about 10 milliliters of peripheral blood from each donor. There were at least 5.5 micrograms of total RNA extracted from every sample. This clonotype was counted at least ten times. Using a J-beta primer mix together with a sample-barcoded 5' primer, a second PCR was run for about 6 to 11 cycles. A minimum of 3 million CDR3-containing paired-end reads was obtained for each sample. One entry per CDR3 protein, called by TCRdb with MiXCR from the 5' RACE reads. The sample contains fewer than 750,000 distinct CDR3 sequences, around 52% of which appear only once.

This receptor was identified in a woman aged 80 or over in good health. The sequenced material came from blood. The rearrangement links TRBV2 to TRBJ2-1; a possible D gene is TRBD2 (5 bases). This CDR3 reads CASTVWLASNEQFF. CDR3 in DNA: TGTGCCAGCACCGTTTGGCTAGCAAGCAATGAGCAGTTCTTC.